This T cell receptor beta chain originates from a study of blood T cell repertoires in COVID-19. Study at large: COVID-19 samples from acute and convalescent phases originated in the United States, Italy and Spain.

Cohort allocation depended upon clinical history that participants reported. The sample holds a few counts of this clone. Trimming pared 5 bases from V and 3 bases from J, leaving 11 bases between. The CDR3 sequence is 14 residues long. Per germline, CDR1 KGHSH and CDR2 LQKENI. In the original workflow: Amplification of reference gene primers was used by the study to estimate nucleated cell counts. Only in-frame clones appear in the TCRdb table, and some are missing; sequencing was by immunoSEQ multiplex PCR. From that table come the V and J calls and clone size; the DNA was used to work out D and trimming. Found here are 250,000 to 300,000 clones, more than 80% of them singletons; the top ten hold 0.95% to 1.2%.

The TCR sequence derives from a young woman who had recovered from COVID-19. The sample consisted of PBMCs or T cells enriched from blood (not recorded which). The chain joins TRBV18 to TRBJ1-5; possibly TRBD1 for D (6 bases). The CDR3 here is CASSSRQDNQPQHF. The CDR3 region has the DNA TGTGCCAGCTCATCCCGACAGGACAATCAGCCCCAGCATTTT.